Listed below are T cell receptor beta chains from one sample, sequenced in a study of CD8 T cells in ankylosing spondylitis. From the 5' RACE reads, TCRdb called clonotypes with MiXCR, one entry per CDR3 protein. The sample consists of approximately 240,000 distinct CDR3 sequences, more than 9% of them appearing once. Sequencing input: blood, either unsorted or a sorted T cell fraction (not recorded which). The receptors stem from a male donor with ankylosing spondylitis or in good health (not recorded which). The CDR3 runs from the conserved cysteine through the conserved F or W. The order of the fields is clone size, J gene, V gene, D gene, CDR3 protein, CDR3 DNA. D genes are given only for firm matches. Some rows mark clone size as missing; the rest say once, few, many or name a class of expanded clone.

many TRBJ2-7 TRBV30 TRBD2 CAWGGREGLKQYF TGTGCCTGGGGAGGACGGGAGGGTTTGAAGCAGTACTTC
many TRBJ1-1 TRBV21-1 NA CASSKEAANTEAFF TGTGCCAGCAGCAAAGAGGCAGCCAACACTGAAGCTTTCTTT
NA TRBJ2-5 TRBV10-3 TRBD1 CAISGSKDRAQETQYF TGTGCCATCAGTGGGTCGAAGGACAGGGCCCAAGAGACCCAGTACTTC
many TRBJ2-3 TRBV6-5 NA CASSSVTREDTQYF TGTGCCAGCAGTTCAGTAACAAGGGAAGATACGCAGTATTTT
many TRBJ2-3 TRBV25-1 NA CASSVGLTDTQYF TGTGCCAGCAGTGTCGGACTCACAGATACGCAGTATTTT
once TRBJ2-7 TRBV5-1 TRBD1 CANSSTDRGGNGQYF TGCGCCAACAGTTCCACGGACAGGGGTGGCAACGGGCAGTACTTC
many TRBJ1-2 TRBV7-9 TRBD1 CASSPRQGALGYTF TGTGCCAGCAGCCCGAGACAGGGGGCGCTCGGCTACACCTTC
many TRBJ1-5 TRBV27 NA CASSSLRTAYSNQPQHF TGTGCCAGCAGTTCACTTAGGACAGCTTATAGCAATCAGCCCCAGCATTTT
many TRBJ2-3 TRBV7-2 NA CASSLNKGDTQYF TGTGCCAGCAGCTTAAACAAGGGAGATACGCAGTATTTT
NA TRBJ2-1 TRBV7-9 NA CTSSLVAGPNEQFF TGTACCAGCAGCTTAGTGGCGGGGCCGAATGAGCAGTTCTTC
NA TRBJ2-1 TRBV20-1 NA CSARGWQSDEQFF TGCAGTGCTCGGGGGTGGCAGTCCGATGAGCAGTTCTTC
many TRBJ2-5 TRBV12-3/TRBV12-4 NA CASSNPRGPQETQYF TGTGCCAGCTCCAACCCAAGGGGACCCCAAGAGACCCAGTACTTC
many TRBJ2-3 TRBV4-1 NA CASSQESDTQYF TGCGCCAGCAGCCAGGAGTCAGATACGCAGTATTTT
NA TRBJ1-2 TRBV5-5 TRBD1 CASSFWGGQGKGGYTF TGTGCCAGCAGCTTTTGGGGGGGACAGGGGAAAGGTGGCTACACCTTC
NA TRBJ2-5 TRBV12-3/TRBV12-4 NA CASSFTEAQYF TGTGCCAGCAGTTTCACGGAGGCCCAGTACTTC
many TRBJ2-5 TRBV11-2 TRBD2 CASSLVAGDEKTQYF TGTGCCAGCAGCTTAGTAGCGGGAGATGAGAAGACCCAGTACTTC
few TRBJ1-2 TRBV15 TRBD1 CATSRDRTGGREVYTF TGTGCCACCAGCAGAGATCGGACAGGGGGAAGGGAAGTCTACACCTTC
few TRBJ2-7 TRBV2 TRBD1 CASTSGTGGIYEQYF TGTGCCAGCACGTCCGGGACAGGGGGTATCTACGAGCAGTACTTC
many TRBJ2-1 TRBV6-2/TRBV6-3 NA CASSWSGEQFF TGTGCCAGCAGTTGGAGCGGTGAGCAGTTCTTC
many TRBJ2-3 TRBV11-2 NA CASSFETSTDTQYF TGTGCCAGCAGCTTCGAAACCAGCACAGATACGCAGTATTTT